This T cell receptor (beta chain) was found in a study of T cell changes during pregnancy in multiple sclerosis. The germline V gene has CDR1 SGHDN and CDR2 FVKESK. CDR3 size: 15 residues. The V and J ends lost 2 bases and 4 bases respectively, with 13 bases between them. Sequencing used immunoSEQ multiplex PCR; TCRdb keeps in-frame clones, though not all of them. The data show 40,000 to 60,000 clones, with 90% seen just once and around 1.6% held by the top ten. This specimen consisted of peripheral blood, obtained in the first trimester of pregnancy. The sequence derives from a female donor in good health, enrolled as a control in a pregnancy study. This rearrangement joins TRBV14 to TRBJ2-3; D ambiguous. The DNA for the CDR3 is TGTGCCAGCAGCCAACTTATGGGCCGGCCAGATACGCAGTATTTT. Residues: CASSQLMGRPDTQYF. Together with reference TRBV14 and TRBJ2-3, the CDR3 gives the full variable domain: EAGVTQFPSHSVIEKGQTVTLRCDPISGHDNLYWYRRVMGKEIKFLLHFVKESKQDESGMPNNRFLAERTGGTYSTLKVQPAELEDSGVYFCASSQLMGRPDTQYFGPGTRLTVL.